The 22 T cell receptor beta chains listed next were all sequenced from one sample in a study of CD8 T cells in ankylosing spondylitis. Broader study findings: One TCR beta motif, made up of eight or nine highly homologous variants, appeared characteristic of ankylosing spondylitis blood.

For these TCRs, the target antigens are not known. TCRdb analysed the 5' RACE reads with MiXCR anew, one entry per CDR3 protein. The repertoire consists of about 540,000 distinct CDR3 sequences, with over 9.5% occurring once and the leading ten covering approximately 6.2%. Input material: blood, either unsorted or a sorted T cell fraction (not recorded which). The origin of the receptors is a male donor with ankylosing spondylitis.

In this sample, this clonotype turned up a few times. The V and J genes are TRBV30 and TRBJ1-2, with D unclear. The V end was cut by 2 bases, the J end by 8 bases, with 15 bases between. The V gene's germline CDR1 is GTSNPN and CDR2 SVGIG (reference sequence). The CDR3 runs 13 residues. In DNA form, the CDR3 reads TGTGCCTGGAGTATCGGTACGGATCTCGGCTACACCTTC. It specifies CAWSIGTDLGYTF.

This clonotype was observed a handful of times. The chain recombines TRBV11-1 with TRBJ2-7, with D perhaps TRBD2 (6 bases). The CDR3 is made up of 12 amino acids. Trimming cost V 2 bases and J 5 bases, with 7 bases left between them. Germline CDR1 and CDR2: SGHAT and FQDESV (reference sequence). In DNA form, the CDR3 reads TGTGCCAGCAGCTTAAGGAGGGACGAGCAGTACTTC. This gives the protein CASSLRRDEQYF. Based on the CDR3 plus reference TRBV11-1 and TRBJ2-7, the full variable domain is EAEVAQSPRYKITEKSQAVAFWCDPISGHATLYWYRQILGQGPELLVQFQDESVVDDSQLPKDRFSAERLKGVDSTLKIQPAELGDSAMYLCASSLRRDEQYFGPGTRLTVT.

This clonotype was seen only a few times. CDR3 region: CSVVGRVRTEAFF. The DNA of the CDR3 is TGCAGCGTTGTAGGCAGGGTAAGGACTGAAGCTTTCTTT. V usage is TRBV29-1 and J usage is TRBJ1-1, with D possibly being TRBD1 (5 bases). Germline CDR1 is SQVTM and CDR2 is ANQGSEA. V dropped 4 bases and J dropped 5 bases, with 14 bases sitting between them. The CDR3 contains 13 residues. Variable domain in full (rest from reference TRBV29-1 and TRBJ1-1): SAVISQKPSRDICQRGTSLTIQCQVDSQVTMMFWYRQQPGQSLTLIATANQGSEATYESGFVIDKFPISRPNLTFSTLTVSNMSPEDSSIYLCSVVGRVRTEAFFGQGTRLTVV.

This chain joins TRBV7-2 and TRBJ2-3; D is undetermined. The CDR3 runs to 13 residues. CDR1 is SGHTA, CDR2 FQGNSA, per germline. V lost 2 bases to trimming and J lost 3 bases, with 6 bases between them. CDR3 sequence: CASSLLFTDTQYF. CDR3 DNA sequence: TGTGCCAGCAGCTTACTCTTTACAGATACGCAGTATTTT.

In this sample, this clonotype turned up many times. This chain links TRBV21-1 with TRBJ2-2; the table's D call, TRBD2, was not checked against the DNA. TRBV21-1 is tagged as a pseudogene. This CDR3 region has 16 residues. The CDR3 is CASSKKGRMRDGELFF. The DNA of the CDR3 is TGTGCCAGCAGCAAAAAGGGCAGGATGAGGGACGGGGAGCTGTTTTTT.

The rearrangement links TRBV3-1 to TRBJ1-6, with D possibly TRBD1 on 6 matching bases. Looked up from germline, CDR1 is LGHDT and CDR2 is YNNKEL (reference sequence). Deletions cut 2 bases from V and 9 bases from J, with 20 bases between. This CDR3 has 17 amino acids. Written as DNA, the CDR3 is TGTGCCAGCAGCCAACCTCCAGCAGGGGTTCGGGGTTCACCCCTCCACTTT. Amino acids: CASSQPPAGVRGSPLHF. The full variable domain, its missing parts supplied by reference TRBV3-1 and TRBJ1-6, is DTAVSQTPKYLVTQMGNDKSIKCEQNLGHDTMYWYKQDSKKFLKIMFSYNNKELIINETVPNRFSPKSPDKAHLNLHINSLELGDSAVYFCASSQPPAGVRGSPLHFGNGTRLTVT.

This clonotype occurred a few times. The V call is TRBV6-1, the J call TRBJ1-5; maybe TRBD1 (5 bases). Germline CDR1 MNHNS, CDR2 SASEGT. The CDR3 totals 13 residues. V was pared by 8 bases and J by 0 bases, with 8 bases between. The CDR3 region is CASGATSNQPQHF. The CDR3 DNA follows: TGTGCCAGCGGGGCAACTAGCAATCAGCCCCAGCATTTT.

This clonotype was found a few times. CDR3 sequence: CASMRDTNQPQHF. The CDR3 coding sequence is TGTGCCAGCATGAGGGACACCAATCAGCCCCAGCATTTT. The J gene is TRBJ1-5, the V gene TRBV2; D might be TRBD1 (6 bases). The CDR3 consists of 13 residues. Trimming pared 7 bases from V and 3 bases from J, leaving 10 bases between. The V gene's germline CDR1 is SNHLY and CDR2 FYNNEI.

V usage is TRBV7-9 and J usage is TRBJ1-2; 7 nucleotides line up with TRBD1. Trimming cost V 5 bases and J 4 bases; bases outside gene matches: 4. The CDR3 spans 13 residues. Germline V CDR1 and CDR2: SEHNR, FQNEAQ (reference sequence). CDR3 DNA: TGTGCCAGCAGCCGGGACAGAAGCTATGGCTACACCTTC. This sequence encodes CASSRDRSYGYTF.

This chain joins TRBV12-3 or TRBV12-4 and TRBJ2-3, with unresolved D. V lost 3 bases to trimming and J lost 3 bases, with 25 bases between them. CDR3 size: 19 residues. The CDR3 sequence is CASSFEAGLWGVSTDTQYF. DNA of the CDR3: TGTGCCAGCAGTTTCGAGGCCGGTTTATGGGGTGTCTCGACAGATACGCAGTATTTT.

V and J are TRBV21-1 and TRBJ2-2; the D call in the table, TRBD1, was not verified against the DNA. TRBV21-1 is a pseudogene locus. The CDR3 spans 17 residues. The CDR3 coding sequence is TGTGCCAGCAGCAAAGATCCGGACAGCCCGAACACCGGGGAGCTGTTTTTT. Encoded protein: CASSKDPDSPNTGELFF.

This clonotype was observed many times. V is TRBV5-1 and J is TRBJ1-1; possible D gene TRBD1, 5 bases. Trimming shortened V by 3 bases and J by 3 bases, and 12 bases separated the two germline ends. The germline CDR1 and CDR2 sequences are SGHRS and YFSETQ. The CDR3 covers 14 residues. The DNA for the CDR3 is TGCGCCAGCAGCTCAGGGTTGCGGGACACTGAAGCTTTCTTT. This translates into CASSSGLRDTEAFF.

This clonotype was seen a few times. The rearrangement uses TRBV20-1 and TRBJ2-1; 7 positions agree with TRBD2. V lost 3 bases and J lost 7; bases outside the gene matches: 6. Per germline, CDR1 DFQATT and CDR2 SNEGSKA (reference sequence). The CDR3 is 13 amino acids. CDR3 in DNA: TGCAGTGCTAGCGGTCCCGGGGGGAATGAGCAGTTCTTC. Translating it yields CSASGPGGNEQFF.

J is TRBJ2-5 and V is TRBV27; no clear D. Germline-derived CDR1 and CDR2 are MNHEY and SMNVEV (reference sequence). The CDR3 is made up of 13 amino acids. V was clipped by 4 bases and J by 0 bases, with 6 bases between them. DNA of the CDR3: TGTGCCAGCAGTTCTCATAACCAAGAGACCCAGTACTTC. Amino acids: CASSSHNQETQYF.

This clonotype has just a few counts. The genes are TRBV2 and TRBJ2-3, with D unclear. Germline CDR1 and CDR2: SNHLY and FYNNEI. The CDR3 has 14 amino acids. Trimming took off 7 bases at V and 2 bases at J, with 13 bases between the two ends. CDR3 in amino acids: CASIRNTFTDTQYF. CDR3 in DNA: TGTGCCAGCATTCGCAACACCTTCACAGATACGCAGTATTTT.

The sample holds many counts of this clonotype. J is TRBJ1-5 and V is TRBV4-2; unclear D gene. The CDR3 has 16 residues. Germline V lookup: CDR1 LGHNA, CDR2 YNFKEQ. Trimming took off 0 bases at V and 0 bases at J, with 9 bases between the two ends. This CDR3 reads CASSQEKVNSNQPQHF. For the CDR3, the DNA is TGTGCCAGCAGCCAAGAGAAGGTCAATAGCAATCAGCCCCAGCATTTT.

The chain has TRBV24-1 and TRBJ2-1; a possible D gene is TRBD2 (6 bases). CDR3 length: 17 amino acids. The V and J ends lost 3 bases and 2 bases respectively, with 16 bases between them. Germline lookup yields CDR1 KGHDR and CDR2 SFDVKD. Here the CDR3 DNA reads TGTGCCACCAGTGATAGTTGGCGGGAACGCACCTACAATGAGCAGTTCTTC. As protein: CATSDSWRERTYNEQFF.

This clonotype was recorded many times. The V call is TRBV2, the J call TRBJ1-1; 9 bases agree with TRBD1. Germline loops: CDR1 SNHLY, CDR2 FYNNEI. The CDR3 consists of 14 residues. After removal of 7 bases from V and 5 bases from J, the junction contained 8 bases not matched to a gene. The DNA of the CDR3 is TGTGCCAGCATGACGACAGGGGGTAGAACTGAAGCTTTCTTT. This codes for CASMTTGGRTEAFF.

This sequence joins TRBV5-1 and TRBJ2-3; possibly TRBD2 for D (6 bases). The CDR3 totals 15 residues. V lost 6 bases and J 4 bases, leaving 18 bases between the germline ends. The germline V gene encodes CDR1 SGHRS and CDR2 YFSETQ. The CDR3 protein is CASKVSGGSPDTQYF. The CDR3 bases are TGCGCCAGCAAAGTCTCCGGGGGATCCCCAGATACGCAGTATTTT.

In its sample, this clonotype was seen many times. The chain uses TRBV29-1 and TRBJ2-1, with a possible D match to TRBD1 (5 bases). The germline gives CDR1 SQVTM, CDR2 ANQGSEA. V was shortened by 0 bases and J by 7 bases, with 13 bases between the two germline ends. The CDR3 is 14 residues long. In DNA, the CDR3 is TGCAGCGTTGAAGAAGGGGTCCTGGCTAATGAGCAGTTCTTC. Its translation: CSVEEGVLANEQFF.

This clonotype showed up many times. The chain joins TRBV5-1 to TRBJ2-1, with TRBD2 matching over 12 bases. This CDR3 is built from 19 residues. Looked up from germline, CDR1 is SGHRS and CDR2 is YFSETQ. V lost 4 bases and J lost 4; bases outside the gene matches: 15. For the CDR3, the DNA is TGCGCCAGCAGCCTAACCGGGACTAGCGGGCATATGGGGTACAATGAGCAGTTCTTC. Amino acids: CASSLTGTSGHMGYNEQFF.

J is TRBJ2-7 and V is TRBV10-3, with D perhaps matching TRBD1 (5 bases). Germline V gene sequence: CDR1 ENHRY, CDR2 SYGVKD. This CDR3 region has 13 residues. V was shortened by 10 bases and J by 1 base, with 14 bases between the two germline ends. The DNA for the CDR3 is TGTGCCAATAGGCCAGGGTTGTCCTACGAGCAGTACTTC. This sequence encodes CANRPGLSYEQYF.